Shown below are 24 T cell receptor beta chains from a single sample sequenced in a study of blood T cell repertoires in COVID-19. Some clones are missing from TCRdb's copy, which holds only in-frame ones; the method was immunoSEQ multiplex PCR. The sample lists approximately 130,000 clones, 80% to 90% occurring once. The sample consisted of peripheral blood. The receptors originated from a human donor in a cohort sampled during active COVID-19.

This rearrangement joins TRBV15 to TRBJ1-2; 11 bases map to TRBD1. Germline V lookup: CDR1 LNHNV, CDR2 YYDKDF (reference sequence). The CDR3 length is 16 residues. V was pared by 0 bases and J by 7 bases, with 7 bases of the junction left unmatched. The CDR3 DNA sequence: TGTGCCACCAGCAGAGATGGGGGGACAGGGGGAGGTGGCTACACCTTC. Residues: CATSRDGGTGGGGYTF.

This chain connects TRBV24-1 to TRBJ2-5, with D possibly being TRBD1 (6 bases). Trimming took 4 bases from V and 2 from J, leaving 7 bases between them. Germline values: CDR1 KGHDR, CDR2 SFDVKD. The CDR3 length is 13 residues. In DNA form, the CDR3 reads TGTGCCACCAGTGAGGGGGCTCAAGAGACCCAGTACTTC. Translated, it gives CATSEGAQETQYF.

The CDR3 sequence is CASSVREGVDYGYTF. The CDR3 DNA sequence: TGTGCCAGCAGCGTAAGGGAGGGCGTGGACTATGGCTACACCTTC. The genes are TRBV9 and TRBJ1-2, with no clear D. V lost 1 base and J lost 3, with 13 bases in between. Germline V gives CDR1 SGDLS, CDR2 YYNGEE. This CDR3 region has 15 residues.

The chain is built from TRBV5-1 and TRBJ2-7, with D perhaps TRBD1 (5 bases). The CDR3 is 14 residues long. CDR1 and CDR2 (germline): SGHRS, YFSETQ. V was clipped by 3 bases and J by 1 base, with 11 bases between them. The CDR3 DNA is TGCGCCAGCAGCTACCAGGGCGGATCCTACGAGCAGTACTTC. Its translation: CASSYQGGSYEQYF.

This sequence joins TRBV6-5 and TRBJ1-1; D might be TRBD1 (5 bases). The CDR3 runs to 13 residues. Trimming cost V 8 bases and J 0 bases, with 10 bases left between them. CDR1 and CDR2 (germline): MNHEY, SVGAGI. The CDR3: CASDDRMNTEAFF. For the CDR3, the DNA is TGTGCCAGCGACGACAGAATGAACACTGAAGCTTTCTTT.

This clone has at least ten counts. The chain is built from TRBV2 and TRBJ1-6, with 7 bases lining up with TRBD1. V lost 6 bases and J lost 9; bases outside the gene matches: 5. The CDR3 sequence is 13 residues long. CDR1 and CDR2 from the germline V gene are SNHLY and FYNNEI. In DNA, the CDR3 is TGTGCCAGCAGCGCCGACAGGGTTTCACCCCTCCACTTT. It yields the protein CASSADRVSPLHF.

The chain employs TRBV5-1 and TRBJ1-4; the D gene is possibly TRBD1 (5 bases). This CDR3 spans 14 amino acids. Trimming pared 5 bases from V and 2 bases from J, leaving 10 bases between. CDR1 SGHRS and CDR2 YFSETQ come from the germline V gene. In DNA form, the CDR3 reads TGCGCCAGCAGACTGACAGTGACTAATGAAAAACTGTTTTTT. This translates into CASRLTVTNEKLFF.

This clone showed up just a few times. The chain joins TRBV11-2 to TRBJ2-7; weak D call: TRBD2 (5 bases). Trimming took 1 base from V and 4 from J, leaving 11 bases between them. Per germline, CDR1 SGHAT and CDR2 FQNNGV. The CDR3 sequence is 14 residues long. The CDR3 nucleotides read TGTGCCAGCAGCTTAGCGGGGTTAGAGTACGAGCAGTACTTC. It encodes CASSLAGLEYEQYF.

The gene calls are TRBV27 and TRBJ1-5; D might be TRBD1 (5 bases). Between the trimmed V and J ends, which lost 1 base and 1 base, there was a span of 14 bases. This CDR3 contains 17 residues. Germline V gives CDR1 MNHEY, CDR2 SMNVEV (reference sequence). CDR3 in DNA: TGTGCCAGCAGTTTATTCTGGGGTCCAGGGAGCAATCAGCCCCAGCATTTT. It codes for CASSLFWGPGSNQPQHF.

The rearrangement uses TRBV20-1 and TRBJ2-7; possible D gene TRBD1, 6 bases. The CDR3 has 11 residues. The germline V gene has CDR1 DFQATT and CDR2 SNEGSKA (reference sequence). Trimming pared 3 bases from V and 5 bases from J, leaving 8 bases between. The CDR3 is CSASQGNEQYF. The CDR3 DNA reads TGCAGTGCTAGTCAGGGGAACGAGCAGTACTTC.

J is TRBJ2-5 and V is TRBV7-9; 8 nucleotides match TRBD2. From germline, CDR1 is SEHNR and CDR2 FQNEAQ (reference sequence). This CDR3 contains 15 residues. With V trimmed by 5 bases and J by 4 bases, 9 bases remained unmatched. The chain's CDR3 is CASSKRGLEGETQYF. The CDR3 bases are TGTGCCAGCAGCAAACGGGGACTAGAGGGAGAGACCCAGTACTTC.

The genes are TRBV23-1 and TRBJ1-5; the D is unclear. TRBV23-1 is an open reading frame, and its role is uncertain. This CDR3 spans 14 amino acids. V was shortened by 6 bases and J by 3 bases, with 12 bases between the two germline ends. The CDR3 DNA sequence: TGCGCCAGCAGCTACCAGCGAAACAATCAGCCCCAGCATTTT. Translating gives CASSYQRNNQPQHF.

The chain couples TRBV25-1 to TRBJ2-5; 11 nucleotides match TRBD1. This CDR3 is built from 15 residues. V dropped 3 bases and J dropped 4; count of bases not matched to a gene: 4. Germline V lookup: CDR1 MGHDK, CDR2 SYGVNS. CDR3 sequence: CASSEGQGVGETQYF. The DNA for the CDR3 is TGTGCCAGCAGTGAGGGACAGGGGGTTGGAGAGACCCAGTACTTC.

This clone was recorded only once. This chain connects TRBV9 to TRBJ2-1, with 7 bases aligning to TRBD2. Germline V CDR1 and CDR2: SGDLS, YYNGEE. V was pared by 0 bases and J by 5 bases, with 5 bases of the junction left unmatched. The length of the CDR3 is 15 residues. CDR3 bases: TGTGCCAGCAGCGTAGGTCCCAGCGGGGACAATGAGCAGTTCTTC. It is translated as CASSVGPSGDNEQFF.

The CDR3 protein is CASSYSSRGQETQYF. The CDR3 DNA reads as TGTGCCAGCAGTTACTCTTCGAGGGGGCAAGAGACCCAGTACTTC. The rearrangement uses TRBV6-6 and TRBJ2-5; D perhaps matches TRBD1 (6 bases). This CDR3 has 15 residues. Germline loops: CDR1 MNHNY, CDR2 SVGAGI (reference sequence). Trimming stripped 0 bases from V and 2 bases from J, with 10 bases between.

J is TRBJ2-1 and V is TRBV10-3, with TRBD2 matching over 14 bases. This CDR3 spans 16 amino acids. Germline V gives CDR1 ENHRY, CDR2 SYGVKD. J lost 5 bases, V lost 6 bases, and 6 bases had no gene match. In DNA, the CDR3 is TGTGCCATCAGAACGACTAGCGGGGGGGTTAACAATGAGCAGTTCTTC. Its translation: CAIRTTSGGVNNEQFF.

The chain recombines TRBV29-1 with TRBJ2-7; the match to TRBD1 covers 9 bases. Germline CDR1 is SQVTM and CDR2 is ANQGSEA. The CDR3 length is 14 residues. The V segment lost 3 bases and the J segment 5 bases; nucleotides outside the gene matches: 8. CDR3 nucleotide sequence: TGCAGCGTTGACATGACAGGGGGTTCCGACGAGCAGTACTTC. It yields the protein CSVDMTGGSDEQYF.

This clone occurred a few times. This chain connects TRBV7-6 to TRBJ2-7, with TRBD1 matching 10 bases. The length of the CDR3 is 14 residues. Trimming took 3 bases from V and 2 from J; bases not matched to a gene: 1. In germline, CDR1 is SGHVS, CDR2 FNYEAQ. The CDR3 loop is CASSFGTGAYEQYF. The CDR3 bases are TGTGCCAGCAGCTTCGGGACAGGGGCCTACGAGCAGTACTTC.

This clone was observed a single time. DNA for the CDR3: TGTGCCAGCTCACAATTCACAGGGGGCGGAGAGACCCAGTACTTC. Amino acid sequence: CASSQFTGGGETQYF. The chain links TRBV18 to TRBJ2-5; 9 bases line up with TRBD1. V lost 4 bases and J lost 4; bases outside the gene matches: 7. The V gene's germline CDR1 is KGHSH and CDR2 LQKENI. The CDR3 is 15 amino acids.

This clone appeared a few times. The CDR3 DNA follows: TGTGCCAGCACCTCCACGACAGGCGCCTCTGATGGCTACACCTTC. Translation: CASTSTTGASDGYTF. The chain couples TRBV18 to TRBJ1-2; maybe TRBD1 (6 bases). The CDR3 covers 15 residues. Germline V gene data show CDR1 as KGHSH and CDR2 as LQKENI. V lost 8 bases and J lost 6, with 22 bases in between.

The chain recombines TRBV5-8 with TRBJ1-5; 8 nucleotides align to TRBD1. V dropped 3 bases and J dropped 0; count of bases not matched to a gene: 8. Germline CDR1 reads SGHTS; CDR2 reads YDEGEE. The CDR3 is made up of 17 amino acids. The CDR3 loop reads CASSWGDRPNSNQPQHF. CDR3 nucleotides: TGTGCCAGCAGCTGGGGGGACAGGCCCAATAGCAATCAGCCCCAGCATTTT.

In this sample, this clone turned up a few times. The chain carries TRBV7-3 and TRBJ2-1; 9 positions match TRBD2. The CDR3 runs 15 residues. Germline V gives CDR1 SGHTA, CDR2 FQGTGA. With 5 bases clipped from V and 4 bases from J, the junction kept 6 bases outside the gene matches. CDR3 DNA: TGTGCCAGCAGCCCAGGCGGGGGGGTTTACAATGAGCAGTTCTTC. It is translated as CASSPGGGVYNEQFF.

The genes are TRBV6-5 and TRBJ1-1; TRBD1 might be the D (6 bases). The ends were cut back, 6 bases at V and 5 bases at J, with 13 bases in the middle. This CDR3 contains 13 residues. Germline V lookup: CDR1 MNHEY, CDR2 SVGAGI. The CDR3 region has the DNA TGTGCCAGCAGCCCCTATACAGGGACTGAAGCTTTCTTT. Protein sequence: CASSPYTGTEAFF.

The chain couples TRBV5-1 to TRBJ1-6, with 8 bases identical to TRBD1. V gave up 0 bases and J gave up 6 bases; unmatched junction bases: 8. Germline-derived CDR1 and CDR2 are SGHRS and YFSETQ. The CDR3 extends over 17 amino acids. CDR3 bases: TGCGCCAGCAGCTTGGAAGGGGCAGGGGGCTTTAATTCACCCCTCCACTTT. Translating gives CASSLEGAGGFNSPLHF.